This entry lists 12 T cell receptor beta chains sequenced from one sample in a study of blood T cell repertoires in COVID-19. TCRdb's copy holds only in-frame clones and misses some; the assay was immunoSEQ multiplex PCR. The data hold some 220,000 clones, with more than 65% observed a single time. Sequencing was done on a sample of peripheral blood. The source of these receptors is a man aged 45-65 years with active or convalescent COVID-19.

This chain links TRBV29-1 with TRBJ1-1; a possible D gene is TRBD1 (5 bases). Germline CDR1 SQVTM, CDR2 ANQGSEA. The germline V and J ends were trimmed by 2 bases and 5 bases, with 12 bases remaining between them. There are 13 residues in the CDR3. The CDR3 nucleotides are TGCAGCGTTGAATCCCAGGGTTGGACTGAAGCTTTCTTT. Encoded protein: CSVESQGWTEAFF.

This clone was seen just once. One end of the junction does not line up with germline, which may come from a read error. V is TRBV2 and J is TRBJ2-5, with D perhaps TRBD1 (5 bases). CDR3 length: 13 amino acids. CDR1 and CDR2 (germline): SNHLY, FYNNEI. The CDR3, as DNA: TGTGCCAGCAGCGAAGACAGCCAAGAGACCCAGTACTTC. Translating it yields CASSEDSQETQYF. The whole variable domain, remainder taken from reference TRBV2 and TRBJ2-5, is EPEVTQTPSHQVTQMGQEVILRCVPISNHLYFYWYRQILGQKVEFLVSFYNNEISEKSEIFDDQFSVERPDGSNFTLKIRSTKLEDSAMYFCASSEDSQETQYFGPGTRLLVL.

The chain combines TRBV28 with TRBJ1-5; 11 nucleotides line up with TRBD1. CDR1 MDHEN and CDR2 SYDVKM come from the germline V gene. The CDR3 loop spans 15 amino acids. V was pared by 6 bases and J by 6 bases, with 7 bases of the junction left unmatched. The CDR3: CASRSGQGARQPQHF. The DNA for the CDR3 is TGTGCCAGCAGGTCCGGACAGGGGGCTCGTCAGCCCCAGCATTTT.

This clone was recorded once. The chain has TRBV27 and TRBJ1-6; D remains unclear. There are 13 residues in the CDR3. V was trimmed by 5 bases and J by 6 bases, leaving 8 bases between them. Germline CDR1 reads MNHEY; CDR2 reads SMNVEV (reference sequence). CDR3: CASSHTPNSPLHF. The DNA for the CDR3 is TGTGCCAGCAGTCACACCCCTAATTCACCCCTCCACTTT.

The chain uses TRBV24-1 and TRBJ1-2; 7 bases are a match to TRBD1. The V and J ends lost 5 bases and 3 bases, in that order; junction bases with no gene match: 5. CDR3 length: 14 residues. The germline V gene has CDR1 KGHDR and CDR2 SFDVKD. DNA of the CDR3: TGTGCCACCAGTGCGAATCAGGGGGACTATGGCTACACCTTC. This translates into CATSANQGDYGYTF.

The sample holds a few counts of this clone. The genes are TRBV19 and TRBJ1-2; the match to TRBD1 covers 7 bases. This CDR3 is 13 amino acids long. V was pared by 4 bases and J by 4 bases, with 3 bases of the junction left unmatched. Germline assignment: CDR1 LNHDA and CDR2 SQIVND (reference sequence). CDR3 protein: CASSRTGTYGYTF. The CDR3 DNA sequence: TGTGCCAGTAGTAGGACAGGCACCTATGGCTACACCTTC.

CDR3 sequence: CASSIASERQETQYF. The CDR3 bases are TGTGCCAGTAGTATAGCCAGCGAGAGACAAGAGACCCAGTACTTC. The rearrangement links TRBV19 to TRBJ2-5; no definite D call. Per the germline V gene, CDR1 is LNHDA and CDR2 is SQIVND (reference sequence). This CDR3 has 15 amino acids. V was shortened by 1 base and J by 2 bases, with 11 bases between the two germline ends.

The chain is built from TRBV28 and TRBJ1-3; TRBD1 might be the D (6 bases). The CDR3 is 18 amino acids. The V gene's germline CDR1 is MDHEN and CDR2 SYDVKM. V gave up 2 bases and J gave up 0 bases, with 17 bases separating them. The CDR3, as DNA: TGTGCCAGCAGTTTACCATCCTACAGGGACTACTCTGGAAACACCATATATTTT. It is translated as CASSLPSYRDYSGNTIYF.

This clone was seen a handful of times. This chain joins TRBV24-1 and TRBJ1-1, with D possibly being TRBD1 (5 bases). Trimming shortened V by 9 bases and J by 1 base, and 8 bases separated the two germline ends. Germline V CDR1 and CDR2: KGHDR, SFDVKD. The CDR3 runs to 12 residues. The CDR3 reads CATRGTNTEAFF. The CDR3, as DNA: TGTGCCACCCGGGGGACGAACACTGAAGCTTTCTTT.

The gene calls are TRBV23-1 and TRBJ1-1; D gene unclear. TRBV23-1 counts as an open reading frame of uncertain function. The CDR3 has 16 residues. The V and J ends lost 2 bases and 1 base respectively, with 14 bases between them. CDR3 nucleotide sequence: TGCGCCAGCAGTCAAGGACTCTCGGCCGGGAACACTGAAGCTTTCTTT. Amino acids: CASSQGLSAGNTEAFF.

The chain uses TRBV20-1 and TRBJ2-3; D call uncertain. The CDR3 contains 12 residues. From germline, CDR1 is DFQATT and CDR2 SNEGSKA (reference sequence). V shed 3 bases and J shed 1 base, with 5 bases lying between them. The CDR3 DNA reads as TGCAGTGCTAGTCATGGCACAGATACGCAGTATTTT. It specifies CSASHGTDTQYF.

The J gene is TRBJ2-3, the V gene TRBV24-1; possible D gene TRBD1, 5 bases. The CDR3 is made up of 14 amino acids. Germline V gene sequence: CDR1 KGHDR, CDR2 SFDVKD. Deletions cut 9 bases from V and 3 bases from J, with 15 bases between. For the CDR3, the DNA is TGTGCCACCTCCACCCAGGGTAGGACAGATACGCAGTATTTT. This codes for CATSTQGRTDTQYF.